This is a list of T cell receptor beta chains from one sample in a study of T cells expressing NK-cell markers. TCRdb reprocessed the 5' RACE reads and keeps a single row for each CDR3 protein, giving no DNA. Its table records some 300,000 distinct CDR3 sequences. Source material: blood T cells: a sorted CD56 or NKG2C T cell subset, CD4+ or CD8+ T cells, or bulk PBMC T cells (not recorded which). These receptors all come from a man between 18 and 29 years old in good health. Each CDR3 is given with its conserved first and last residue.

j_call v_call cdr3_aa
TRBJ2-3 TRBV30 CAWSISRSGSMDTQYF
TRBJ2-4 TRBV6-2/TRBV6-3 CASTSTGLNNIQYF
TRBJ2-5 TRBV19 CASSPTGGETQYF
TRBJ2-5 TRBV11-2 CASRETGETQYF
TRBJ2-5 TRBV15 CATSRDLAQNGETQYF
TRBJ2-3 TRBV5-1 CASRPIGGEDTQYF
TRBJ1-2 TRBV14 CASSMTGIHTF
TRBJ2-7 TRBV19 CASSPGTPYEQYF
TRBJ1-1 TRBV20-1 CSASLSTGNTEAFF
TRBJ2-5 TRBV30 CAWVRLLAGGGETQYF
TRBJ2-1 TRBV7-9 CASSFEWDAEQFF
TRBJ2-5 TRBV6-5 CASSYFGTGLQETQYF
TRBJ1-5 TRBV5-1 CASSEQGQGSQPQHF
TRBJ2-5 TRBV7-6 CASSSRLVETQYF
TRBJ2-5 TRBV20-1 CSARDIRQSETQYF
TRBJ2-1 TRBV4-1 CASSRHSGSPSYNEQFF
TRBJ2-1 TRBV18 CASSLDIRISYNEQFF
TRBJ2-5 TRBV7-9 CASSLDFGTGDRETQYF
TRBJ2-1 TRBV12-3/TRBV12-4 CASSLRSWNNEQFF
TRBJ2-1 TRBV24-1 CATSDLSEGNEQFF
TRBJ2-1 TRBV23-1 CASNRRAGGEQFF
TRBJ1-5 TRBV4-3 CASSQDGDGNQPQHF
TRBJ2-3 TRBV29-1 CSAGELAGPSFWYF
TRBJ2-6 TRBV18 CASSPRTGVTLSGANVLTF
TRBJ2-2 TRBV2 CATGARDLVTGELFF
TRBJ1-1 TRBV12-3/TRBV12-4 CASRSRRGRAEAFF
TRBJ1-5 TRBV5-6 CASSLSQGPDSNQPQHF
TRBJ1-6 TRBV20-1 CSARGDRAYSPLHF
TRBJ2-7 TRBV7-2 CASSPGTTTYEQYF
TRBJ2-3 TRBV12-3/TRBV12-4 CASSSRWRGRTDTQYF
TRBJ1-1 TRBV6-5 CASSYGTGAAFF
TRBJ2-5 TRBV12-5 CASGLAGAAETQYF
TRBJ2-5 TRBV29-1 CTGGHQEETQYF
TRBJ1-1 TRBV7-6 CASSPGRLTEAFF
TRBJ2-5 TRBV5-1 CASSYGTSGSTETQYF
TRBJ2-1 TRBV5-1 CASSLELAGGGNEQFF
TRBJ2-1 TRBV30 CAWRTSGSYEQFF
TRBJ1-5 TRBV5-4 CASSRENQPQHF
TRBJ2-1 TRBV21-1 CASSKGASAYNEQFF
TRBJ2-7 TRBV12-3/TRBV12-4 CASSLQRESDEQYF
TRBJ2-1 TRBV12-3/TRBV12-4 CASRIRTGNNEQFF
TRBJ1-5 TRBV10-3 CAISESRGTGTQPQHF
TRBJ1-4 TRBV7-9 CASSLSGGKNEKLFF
TRBJ2-3 TRBV6-2/TRBV6-3 CASSTTSGRRDTQYF
TRBJ2-1 TRBV20-1 CSASGTSGKLYNEQFF
TRBJ1-1 TRBV12-3/TRBV12-4 CASSFVGHVAFF
TRBJ2-3 TRBV20-1 CSARDSKRAKPDTQYF
TRBJ2-5 TRBV10-3 CAISGTGGGETQYF
TRBJ2-7 TRBV12-3/TRBV12-4 CASSSNRGRGSYEQYF
TRBJ1-5 TRBV6-5 CASSSRGNNQPQHF
TRBJ2-7 TRBV2 CASSEGTAYEQYF
TRBJ2-1 TRBV10-3 CAISDPGLAEEQFF